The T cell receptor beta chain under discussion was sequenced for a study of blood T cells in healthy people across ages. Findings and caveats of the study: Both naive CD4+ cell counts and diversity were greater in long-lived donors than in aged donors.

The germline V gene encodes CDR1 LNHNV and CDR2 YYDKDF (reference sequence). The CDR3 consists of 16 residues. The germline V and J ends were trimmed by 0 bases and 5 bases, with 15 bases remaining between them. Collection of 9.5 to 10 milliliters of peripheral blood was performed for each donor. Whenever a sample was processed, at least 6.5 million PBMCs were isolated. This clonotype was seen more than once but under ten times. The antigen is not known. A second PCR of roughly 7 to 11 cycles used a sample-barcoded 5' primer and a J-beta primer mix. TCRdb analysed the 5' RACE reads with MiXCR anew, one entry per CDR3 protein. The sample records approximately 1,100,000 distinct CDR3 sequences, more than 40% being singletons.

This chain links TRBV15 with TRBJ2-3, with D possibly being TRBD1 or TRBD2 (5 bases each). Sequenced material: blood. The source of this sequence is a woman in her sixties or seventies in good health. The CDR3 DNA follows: TGTGCCACCAGCAGAGATCTTGGGGGAGCAATAGATACGCAGTATTTT. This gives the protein CATSRDLGGAIDTQYF.